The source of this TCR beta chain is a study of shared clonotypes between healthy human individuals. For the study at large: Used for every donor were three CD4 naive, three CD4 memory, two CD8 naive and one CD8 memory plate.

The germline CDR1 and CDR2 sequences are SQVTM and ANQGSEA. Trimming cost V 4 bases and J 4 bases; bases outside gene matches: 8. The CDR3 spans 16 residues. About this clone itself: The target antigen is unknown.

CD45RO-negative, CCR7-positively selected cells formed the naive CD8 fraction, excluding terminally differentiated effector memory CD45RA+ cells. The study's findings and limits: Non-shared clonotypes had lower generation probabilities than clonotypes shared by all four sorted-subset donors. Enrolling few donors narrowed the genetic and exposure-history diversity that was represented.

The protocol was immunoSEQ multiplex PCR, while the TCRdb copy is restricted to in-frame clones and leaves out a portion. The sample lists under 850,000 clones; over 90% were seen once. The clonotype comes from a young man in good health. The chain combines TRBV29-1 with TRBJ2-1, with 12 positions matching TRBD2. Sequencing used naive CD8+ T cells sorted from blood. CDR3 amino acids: CSVVSSGRARYNEQFF. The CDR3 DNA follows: TGCAGCGTTGTCTCTAGCGGGAGGGCCCGGTACAATGAGCAGTTCTTC.